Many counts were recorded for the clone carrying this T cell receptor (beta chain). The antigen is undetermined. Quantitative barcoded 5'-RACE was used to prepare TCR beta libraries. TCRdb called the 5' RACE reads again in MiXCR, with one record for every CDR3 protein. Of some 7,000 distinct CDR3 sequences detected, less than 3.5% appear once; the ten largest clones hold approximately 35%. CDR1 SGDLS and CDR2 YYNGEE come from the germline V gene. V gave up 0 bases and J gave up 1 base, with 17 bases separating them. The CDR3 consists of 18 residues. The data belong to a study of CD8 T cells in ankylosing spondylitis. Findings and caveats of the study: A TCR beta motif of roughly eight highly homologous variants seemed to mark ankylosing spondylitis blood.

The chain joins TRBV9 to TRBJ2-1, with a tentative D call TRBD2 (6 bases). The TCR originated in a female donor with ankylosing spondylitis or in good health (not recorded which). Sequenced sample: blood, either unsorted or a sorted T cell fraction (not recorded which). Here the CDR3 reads CASSVVGAGLLSYNEQFF. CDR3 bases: TGTGCCAGCAGCGTAGTCGGCGCGGGACTCCTTTCCTACAATGAGCAGTTCTTC.